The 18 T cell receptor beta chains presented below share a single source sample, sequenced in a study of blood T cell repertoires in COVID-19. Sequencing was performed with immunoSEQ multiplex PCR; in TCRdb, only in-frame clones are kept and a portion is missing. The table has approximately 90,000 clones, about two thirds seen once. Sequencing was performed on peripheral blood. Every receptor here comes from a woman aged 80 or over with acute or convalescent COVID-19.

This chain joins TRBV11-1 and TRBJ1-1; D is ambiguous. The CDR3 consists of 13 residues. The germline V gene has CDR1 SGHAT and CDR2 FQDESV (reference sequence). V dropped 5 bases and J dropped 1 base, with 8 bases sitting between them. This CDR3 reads CASSRTRNTEAFF. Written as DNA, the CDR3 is TGTGCCAGCAGCCGTACAAGGAACACTGAAGCTTTCTTT.

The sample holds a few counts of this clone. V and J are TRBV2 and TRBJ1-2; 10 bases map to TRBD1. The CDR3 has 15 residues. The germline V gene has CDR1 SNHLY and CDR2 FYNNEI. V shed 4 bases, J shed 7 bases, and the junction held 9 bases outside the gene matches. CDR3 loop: CASSADRGRIRGYTF. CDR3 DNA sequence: TGTGCCAGCAGTGCCGACAGGGGGCGCATTCGTGGCTACACCTTC.

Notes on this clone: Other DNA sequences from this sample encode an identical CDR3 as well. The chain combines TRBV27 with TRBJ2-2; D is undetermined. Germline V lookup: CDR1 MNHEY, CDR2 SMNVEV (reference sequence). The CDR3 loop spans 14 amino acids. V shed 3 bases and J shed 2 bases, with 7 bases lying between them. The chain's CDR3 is CASSLNRNTGELFF. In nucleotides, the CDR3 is TGTGCCAGCAGTTTGAACAGAAACACCGGGGAGCTGTTTTTT.

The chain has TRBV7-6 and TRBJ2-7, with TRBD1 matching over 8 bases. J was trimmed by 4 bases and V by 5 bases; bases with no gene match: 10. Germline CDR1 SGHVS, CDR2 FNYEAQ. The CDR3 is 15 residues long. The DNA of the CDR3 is TGTGCCAGCAGCCTCGGGACAGGAAGTACGTACGAGCAGTACTTC. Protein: CASSLGTGSTYEQYF.

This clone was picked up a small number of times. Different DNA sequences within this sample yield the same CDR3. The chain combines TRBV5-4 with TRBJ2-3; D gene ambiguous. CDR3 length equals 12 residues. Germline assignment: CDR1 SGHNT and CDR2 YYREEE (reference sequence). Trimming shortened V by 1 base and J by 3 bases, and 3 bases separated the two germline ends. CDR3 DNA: TGTGCCAGCAGCTTGTCTACAGATACGCAGTATTTT. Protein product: CASSLSTDTQYF.

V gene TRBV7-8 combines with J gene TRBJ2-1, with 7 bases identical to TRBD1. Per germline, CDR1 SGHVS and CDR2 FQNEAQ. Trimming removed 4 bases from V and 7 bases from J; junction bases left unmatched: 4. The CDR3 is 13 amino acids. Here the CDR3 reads CASSSGQLNEQFF. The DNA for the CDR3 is TGTGCCAGCAGCTCGGGACAGCTAAATGAGCAGTTCTTC.

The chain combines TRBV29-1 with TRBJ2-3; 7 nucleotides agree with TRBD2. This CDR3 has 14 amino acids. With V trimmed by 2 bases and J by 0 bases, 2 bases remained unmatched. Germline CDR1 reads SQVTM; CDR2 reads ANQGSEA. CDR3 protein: CSVESSGSTDTQYF. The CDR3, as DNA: TGCAGCGTTGAAAGTAGCGGGAGCACAGATACGCAGTATTTT.

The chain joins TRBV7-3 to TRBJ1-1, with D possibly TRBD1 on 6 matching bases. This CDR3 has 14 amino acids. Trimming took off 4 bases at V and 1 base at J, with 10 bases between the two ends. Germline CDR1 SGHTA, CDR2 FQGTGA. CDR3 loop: CASSSGGQNTEAFF. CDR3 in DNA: TGTGCCAGCAGCTCTGGGGGCCAGAACACTGAAGCTTTCTTT.

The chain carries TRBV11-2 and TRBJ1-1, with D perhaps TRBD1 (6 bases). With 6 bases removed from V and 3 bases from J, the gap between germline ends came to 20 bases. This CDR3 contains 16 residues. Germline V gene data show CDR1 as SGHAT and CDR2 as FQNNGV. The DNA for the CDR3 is TGTGCCAGCAGTCAAAGGGGGACGGGGTGGGACACTGAAGCTTTCTTT. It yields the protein CASSQRGTGWDTEAFF.

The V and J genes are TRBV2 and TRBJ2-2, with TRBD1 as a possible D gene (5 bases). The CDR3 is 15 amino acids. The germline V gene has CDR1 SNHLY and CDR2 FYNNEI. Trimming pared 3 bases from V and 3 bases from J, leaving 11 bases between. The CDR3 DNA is TGTGCCAGCAGTGACGGGCAGGGCTACACCGGGGAGCTGTTTTTT. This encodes CASSDGQGYTGELFF.

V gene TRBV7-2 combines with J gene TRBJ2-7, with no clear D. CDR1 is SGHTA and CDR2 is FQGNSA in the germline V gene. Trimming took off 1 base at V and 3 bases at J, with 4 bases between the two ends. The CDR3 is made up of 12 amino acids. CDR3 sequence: CASSLVIYEQYF. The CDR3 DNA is TGTGCCAGCAGCTTAGTTATCTACGAGCAGTACTTC.

For the CDR3, the DNA is TGTGCCAGCAGCCCGGGCGGGGGGAGCTACACCTTC. This sequence encodes CASSPGGGSYTF. V and J are TRBV3-1 (or the pseudogene TRBV3-2) and TRBJ1-2, with a possible D match to TRBD1 (5 bases). The V gene lost 4 bases and the J gene lost 9 bases, with 12 bases spanning the gap. Germline loops: CDR1 LGHDT, CDR2 YNNKEL (reference sequence). The CDR3 sequence is 12 residues long.

CDR3 nucleotide sequence: TGTGCCAGCAGCCTAGACAGGTCCTACTACGAGCAGTACTTC. This translates into CASSLDRSYYEQYF. This chain connects TRBV7-8 to TRBJ2-7, with D possibly TRBD1 on 6 matching bases. This CDR3 contains 14 residues. Trimming took 5 bases from V and 3 from J, leaving 14 bases between them. Germline lookup yields CDR1 SGHVS and CDR2 FQNEAQ.

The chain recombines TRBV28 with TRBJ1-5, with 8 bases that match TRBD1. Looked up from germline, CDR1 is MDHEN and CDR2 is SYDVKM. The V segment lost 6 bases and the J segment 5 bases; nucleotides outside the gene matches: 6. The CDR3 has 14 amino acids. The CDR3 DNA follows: TGTGCCAGCAGCCGGGACAGGACTTATCAGCCCCAGCATTTT. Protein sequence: CASSRDRTYQPQHF.

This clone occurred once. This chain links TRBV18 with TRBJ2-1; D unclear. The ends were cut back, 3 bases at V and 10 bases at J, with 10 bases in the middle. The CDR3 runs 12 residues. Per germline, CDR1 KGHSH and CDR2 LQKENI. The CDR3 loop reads CASSPRAEEQFF. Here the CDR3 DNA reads TGTGCCAGCTCACCGCGAGCCGAGGAGCAGTTCTTC.

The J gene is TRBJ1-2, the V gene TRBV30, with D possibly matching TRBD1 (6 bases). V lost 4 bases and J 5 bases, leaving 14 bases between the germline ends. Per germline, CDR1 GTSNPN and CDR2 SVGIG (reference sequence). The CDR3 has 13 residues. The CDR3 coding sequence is TGTGCCTGGAAGGCAGGGGCAGAATATGGCTACACCTTC. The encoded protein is CAWKAGAEYGYTF.

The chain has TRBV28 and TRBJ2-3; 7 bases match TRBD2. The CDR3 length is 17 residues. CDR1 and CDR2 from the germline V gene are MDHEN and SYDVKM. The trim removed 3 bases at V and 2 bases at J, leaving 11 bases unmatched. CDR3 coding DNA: TGTGCCAGCAGTTTTTGGAGCGGGAAGCCTTTCACAGATACGCAGTATTTT. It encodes CASSFWSGKPFTDTQYF.

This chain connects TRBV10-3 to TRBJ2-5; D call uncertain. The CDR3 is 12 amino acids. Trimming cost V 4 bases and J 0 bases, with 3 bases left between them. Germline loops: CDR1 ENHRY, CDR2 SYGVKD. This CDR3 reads CAISGDQETQYF. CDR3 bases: TGTGCCATCAGTGGAGACCAAGAGACCCAGTACTTC.